This T cell receptor (beta chain) emerged from a study of T-cell reconstitution after alpha-beta-depleted transplantation in children. Whole-study findings and limits: It was surviving recipient T cells and thymic progenitors that gave some patients high TCRbeta diversity at day 60. Several hundred expanded graft clones reportedly supplied alpha-beta T cells about two months after transplant. Newly produced T cells mostly provided counts and TCRbeta diversity after one year, as hyperexpanded clones declined.

Unique molecular identifiers featured in how the TCRbeta library was prepared. MiXCR was run by TCRdb on the PCR reads, yielding one entry per CDR3 protein. The sample holds approximately 230,000 distinct CDR3 sequences, under 30% seen once. The CDR3 has 14 residues. The germline V gene has CDR1 SNHLY and CDR2 FYNNEI. Trimming removed 9 bases from V and 1 base from J, with 15 bases in between. Concerning this clonotype itself: Antigen specificity is unknown.

The receptor was derived from a female patient aged 2 to 10 who had a stem cell transplant for congenital amegakaryocytic thrombocytopenia, so the T cells may come from the graft donor. Here the sequenced sample was PBMCs, mostly from graft donor cells, taken 360 days after TCRalphabeta/CD19-depleted stem cell transplant. The rearrangement joins TRBV2 to TRBJ2-5; possible D gene TRBD2, 5 bases. The CDR3 here is CASTTFLAQETQYF. CDR3 in DNA: TGTGCCAGTACAACATTCCTAGCCCAAGAGACCCAGTACTTC.